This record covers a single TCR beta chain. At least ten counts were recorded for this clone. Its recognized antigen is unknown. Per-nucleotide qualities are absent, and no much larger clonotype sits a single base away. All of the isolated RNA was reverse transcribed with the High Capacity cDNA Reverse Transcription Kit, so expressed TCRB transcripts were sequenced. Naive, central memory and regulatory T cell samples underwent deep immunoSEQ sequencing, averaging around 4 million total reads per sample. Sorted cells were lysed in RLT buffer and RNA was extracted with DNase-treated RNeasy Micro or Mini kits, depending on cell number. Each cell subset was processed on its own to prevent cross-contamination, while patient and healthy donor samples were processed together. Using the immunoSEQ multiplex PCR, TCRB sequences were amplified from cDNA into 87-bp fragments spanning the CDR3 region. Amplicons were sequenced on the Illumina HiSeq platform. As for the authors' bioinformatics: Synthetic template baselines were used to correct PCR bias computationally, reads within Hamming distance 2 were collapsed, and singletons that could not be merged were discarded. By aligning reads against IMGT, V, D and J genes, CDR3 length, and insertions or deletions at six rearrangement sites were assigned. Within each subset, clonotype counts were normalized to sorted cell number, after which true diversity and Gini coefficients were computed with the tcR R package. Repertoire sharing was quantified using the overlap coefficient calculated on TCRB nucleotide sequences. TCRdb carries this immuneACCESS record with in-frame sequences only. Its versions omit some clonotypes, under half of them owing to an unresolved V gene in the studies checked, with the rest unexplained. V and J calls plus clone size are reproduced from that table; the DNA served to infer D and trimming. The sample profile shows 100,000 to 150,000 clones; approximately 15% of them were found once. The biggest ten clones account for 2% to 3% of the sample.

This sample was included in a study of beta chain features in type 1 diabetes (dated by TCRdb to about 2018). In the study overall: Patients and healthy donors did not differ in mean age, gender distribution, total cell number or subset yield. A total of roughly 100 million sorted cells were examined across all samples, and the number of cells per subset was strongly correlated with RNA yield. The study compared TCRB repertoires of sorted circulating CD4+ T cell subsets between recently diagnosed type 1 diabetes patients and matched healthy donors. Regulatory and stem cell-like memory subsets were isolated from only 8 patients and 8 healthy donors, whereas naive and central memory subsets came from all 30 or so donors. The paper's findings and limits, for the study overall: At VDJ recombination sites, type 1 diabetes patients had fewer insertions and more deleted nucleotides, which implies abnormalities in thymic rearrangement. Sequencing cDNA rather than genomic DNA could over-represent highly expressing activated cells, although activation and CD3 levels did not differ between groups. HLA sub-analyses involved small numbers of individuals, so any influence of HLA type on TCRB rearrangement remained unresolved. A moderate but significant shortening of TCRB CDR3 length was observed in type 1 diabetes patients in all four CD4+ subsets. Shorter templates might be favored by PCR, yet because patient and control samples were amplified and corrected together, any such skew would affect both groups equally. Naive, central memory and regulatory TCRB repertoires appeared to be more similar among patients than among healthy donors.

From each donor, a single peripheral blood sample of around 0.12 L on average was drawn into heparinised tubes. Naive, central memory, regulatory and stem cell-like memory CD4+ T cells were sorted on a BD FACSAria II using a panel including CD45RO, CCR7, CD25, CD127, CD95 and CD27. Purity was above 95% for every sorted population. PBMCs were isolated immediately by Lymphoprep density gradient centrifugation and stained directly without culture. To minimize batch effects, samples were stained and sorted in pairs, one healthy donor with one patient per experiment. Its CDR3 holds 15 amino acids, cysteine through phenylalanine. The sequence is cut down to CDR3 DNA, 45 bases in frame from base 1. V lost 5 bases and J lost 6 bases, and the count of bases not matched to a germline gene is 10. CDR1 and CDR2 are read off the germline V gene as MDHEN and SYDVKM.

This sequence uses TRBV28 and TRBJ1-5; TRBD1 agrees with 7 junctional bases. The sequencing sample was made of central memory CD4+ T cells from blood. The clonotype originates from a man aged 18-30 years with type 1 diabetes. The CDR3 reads CASSVPTGDTQPQHF. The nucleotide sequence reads TGTGCCAGCAGTGTCCCAACAGGGGACACTCAGCCCCAGCATTTT.